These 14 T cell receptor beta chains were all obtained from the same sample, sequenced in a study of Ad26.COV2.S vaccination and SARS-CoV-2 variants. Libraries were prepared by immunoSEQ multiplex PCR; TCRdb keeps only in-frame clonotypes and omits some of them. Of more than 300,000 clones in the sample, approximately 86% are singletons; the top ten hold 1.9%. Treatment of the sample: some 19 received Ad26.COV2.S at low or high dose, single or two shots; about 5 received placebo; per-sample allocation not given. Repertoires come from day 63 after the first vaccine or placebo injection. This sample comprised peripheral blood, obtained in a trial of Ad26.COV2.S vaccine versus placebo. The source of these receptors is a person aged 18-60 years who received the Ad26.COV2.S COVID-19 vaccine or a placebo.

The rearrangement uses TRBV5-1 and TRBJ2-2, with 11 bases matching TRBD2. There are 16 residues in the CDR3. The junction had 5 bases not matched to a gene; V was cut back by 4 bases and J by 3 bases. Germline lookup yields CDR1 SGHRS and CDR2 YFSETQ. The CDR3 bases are TGCGCCAGCAGCCAAAATAGCGGGGGGGACACCGGGGAGCTGTTTTTT. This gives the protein CASSQNSGGDTGELFF.

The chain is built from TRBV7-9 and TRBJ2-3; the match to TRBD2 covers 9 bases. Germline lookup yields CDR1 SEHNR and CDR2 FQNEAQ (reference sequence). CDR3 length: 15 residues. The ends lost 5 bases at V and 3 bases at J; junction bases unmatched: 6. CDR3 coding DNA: TGTGCCAGCAGCCCTGGGGCGGGGGGGACAGATACGCAGTATTTT. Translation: CASSPGAGGTDTQYF.

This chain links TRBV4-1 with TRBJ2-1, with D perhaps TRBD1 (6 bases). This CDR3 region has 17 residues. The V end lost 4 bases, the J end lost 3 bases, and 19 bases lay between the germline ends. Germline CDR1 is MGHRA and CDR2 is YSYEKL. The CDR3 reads CASSPIGQSGLYNEQFF. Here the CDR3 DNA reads TGCGCCAGCAGCCCAATAGGACAGTCGGGTCTCTACAATGAGCAGTTCTTC.

As DNA, the CDR3 is TGTGCCAGCAGCTTAGCGACAGGGTTAGGCTCACCCCTCCACTTT. Translating gives CASSLATGLGSPLHF. This rearrangement joins TRBV7-2 to TRBJ1-6; 7 bases map to TRBD1. The CDR3 sequence is 15 residues long. Germline V gene lookup returns CDR1 SGHTA and CDR2 FQGNSA. Germline trimming cut 0 bases from V and 10 bases from J; bases unmatched to any gene: 6.

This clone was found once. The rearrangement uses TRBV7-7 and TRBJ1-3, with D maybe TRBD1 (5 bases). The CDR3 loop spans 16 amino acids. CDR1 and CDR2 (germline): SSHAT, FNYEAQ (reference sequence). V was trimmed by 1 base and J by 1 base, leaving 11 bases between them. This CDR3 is CASSLGGRGSGNTIYF. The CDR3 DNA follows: TGTGCCAGCAGCTTAGGGGGGAGGGGATCTGGAAACACCATATATTTT.

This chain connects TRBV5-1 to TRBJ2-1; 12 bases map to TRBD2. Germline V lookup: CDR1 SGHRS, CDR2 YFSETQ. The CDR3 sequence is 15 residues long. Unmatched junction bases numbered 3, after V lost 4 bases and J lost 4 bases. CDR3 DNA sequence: TGCGCCAGCAGCATCCTAGCGGGGGGGTACAATGAGCAGTTCTTC. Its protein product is CASSILAGGYNEQFF.

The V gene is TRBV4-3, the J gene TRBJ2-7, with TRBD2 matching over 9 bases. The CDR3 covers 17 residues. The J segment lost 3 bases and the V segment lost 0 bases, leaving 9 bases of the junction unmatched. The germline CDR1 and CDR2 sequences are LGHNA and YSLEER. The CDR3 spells CASSQDGGGGAVYEQYF. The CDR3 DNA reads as TGCGCCAGCAGCCAAGATGGAGGCGGGGGGGCAGTCTACGAGCAGTACTTC.

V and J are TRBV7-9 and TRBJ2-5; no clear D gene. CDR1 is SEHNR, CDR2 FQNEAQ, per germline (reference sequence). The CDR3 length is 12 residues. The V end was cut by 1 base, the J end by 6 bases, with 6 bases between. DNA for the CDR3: TGTGCCAGCAGCTTAGGTTCCCAGACCCAGTACTTC. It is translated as CASSLGSQTQYF.

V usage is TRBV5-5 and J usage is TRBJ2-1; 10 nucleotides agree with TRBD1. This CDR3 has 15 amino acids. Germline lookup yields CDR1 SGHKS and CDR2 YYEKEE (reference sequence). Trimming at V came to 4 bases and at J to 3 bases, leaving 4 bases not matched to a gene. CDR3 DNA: TGTGCCAGCAGCCTGGGACAGGGGCTCTACAATGAGCAGTTCTTC. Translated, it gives CASSLGQGLYNEQFF. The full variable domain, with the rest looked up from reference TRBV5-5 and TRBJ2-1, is DAGVTQSPTHLIKTRGQQVTLRCSPISGHKSVSWYQQVLGQGPQFIFQYYEKEERGRGNFPDRFSARQFPNYSSELNVNALLLGDSALYLCASSLGQGLYNEQFFGPGTRLTVL.

The CDR3 DNA reads TGTGCCAGCAGTTACCAGGGACTGAACACTGAAGCTTTCTTT. It encodes CASSYQGLNTEAFF. The rearrangement joins TRBV6-5 to TRBJ1-1; D may be TRBD1 (5 bases). Germline assignment: CDR1 MNHEY and CDR2 SVGAGI. The CDR3 totals 14 residues. Trimming removed 2 bases from V and 0 bases from J, with 7 bases in between.

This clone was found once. The CDR3 is CASSPPGTGVGEKLFF. CDR3 coding DNA: TGTGCCAGCAGCCCCCCGGGGACAGGTGTCGGTGAAAAACTGTTTTTT. This sequence joins TRBV7-2 and TRBJ1-4; 8 bases match TRBD1. Per germline, CDR1 SGHTA and CDR2 FQGNSA. This CDR3 spans 16 amino acids. V shed 5 bases, J shed 7 bases, and the junction held 12 bases outside the gene matches.

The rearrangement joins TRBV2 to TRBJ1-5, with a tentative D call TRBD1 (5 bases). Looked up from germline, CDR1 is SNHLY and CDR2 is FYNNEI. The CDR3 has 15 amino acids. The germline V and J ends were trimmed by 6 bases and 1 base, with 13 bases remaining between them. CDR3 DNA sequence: TGTGCCAGCAGCGCGGGACGGGAGAGCAATCAGCCCCAGCATTTT. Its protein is CASSAGRESNQPQHF.

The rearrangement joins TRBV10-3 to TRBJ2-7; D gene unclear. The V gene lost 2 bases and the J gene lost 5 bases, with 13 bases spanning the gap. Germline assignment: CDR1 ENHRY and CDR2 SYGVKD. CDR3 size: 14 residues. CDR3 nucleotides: TGTGCCATCAGTGAGAGGGAAGGGTTCAACGAGCAGTACTTC. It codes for CAISEREGFNEQYF.

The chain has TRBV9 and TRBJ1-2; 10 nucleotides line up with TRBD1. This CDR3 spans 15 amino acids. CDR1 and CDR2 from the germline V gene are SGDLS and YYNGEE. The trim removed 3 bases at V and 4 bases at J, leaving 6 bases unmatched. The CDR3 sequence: CASSADRGRLYGYTF. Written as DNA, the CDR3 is TGTGCCAGCAGCGCCGACAGGGGGCGCCTCTATGGCTACACCTTC.